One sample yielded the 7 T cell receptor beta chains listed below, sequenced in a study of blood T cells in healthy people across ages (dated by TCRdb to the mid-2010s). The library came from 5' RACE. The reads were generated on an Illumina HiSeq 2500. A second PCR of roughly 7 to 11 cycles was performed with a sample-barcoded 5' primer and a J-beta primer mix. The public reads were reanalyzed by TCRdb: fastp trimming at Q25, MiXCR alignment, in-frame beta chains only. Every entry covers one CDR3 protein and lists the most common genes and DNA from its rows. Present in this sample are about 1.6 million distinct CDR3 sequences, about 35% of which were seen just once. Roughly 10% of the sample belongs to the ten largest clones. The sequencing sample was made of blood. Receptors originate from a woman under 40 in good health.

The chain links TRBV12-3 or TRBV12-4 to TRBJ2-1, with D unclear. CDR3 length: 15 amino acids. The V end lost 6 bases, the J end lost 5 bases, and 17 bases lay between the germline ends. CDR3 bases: TGTGCCAGCAGCAAGGACCGGCTTAAGGACAATGAGCAGTTCTTC. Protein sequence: CASSKDRLKDNEQFF.

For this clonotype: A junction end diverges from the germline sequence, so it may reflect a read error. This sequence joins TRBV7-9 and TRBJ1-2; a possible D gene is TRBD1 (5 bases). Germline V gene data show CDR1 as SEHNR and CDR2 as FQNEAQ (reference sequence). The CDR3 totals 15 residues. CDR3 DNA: TGTGCCTGCAGCTTATGGAGCAGGGATAACTATGGCTACACCTTC. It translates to CACSLWSRDNYGYTF.

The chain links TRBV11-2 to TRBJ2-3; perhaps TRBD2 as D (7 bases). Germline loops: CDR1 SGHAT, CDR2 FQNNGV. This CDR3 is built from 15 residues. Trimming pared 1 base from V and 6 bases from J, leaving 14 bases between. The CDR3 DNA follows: TGTGCCAGCAGCTTAGGAAGGGGGGGCATGGATACGCAGTATTTT. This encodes CASSLGRGGMDTQYF.

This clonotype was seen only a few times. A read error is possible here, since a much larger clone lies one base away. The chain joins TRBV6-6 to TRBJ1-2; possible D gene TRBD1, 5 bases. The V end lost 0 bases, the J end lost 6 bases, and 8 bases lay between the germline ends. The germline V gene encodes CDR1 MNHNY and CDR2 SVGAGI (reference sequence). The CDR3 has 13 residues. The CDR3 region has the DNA TGTGCCAGCAGTTACTCAGGGACTGATGGCTACACCTTC. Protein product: CASSYSGTDGYTF.

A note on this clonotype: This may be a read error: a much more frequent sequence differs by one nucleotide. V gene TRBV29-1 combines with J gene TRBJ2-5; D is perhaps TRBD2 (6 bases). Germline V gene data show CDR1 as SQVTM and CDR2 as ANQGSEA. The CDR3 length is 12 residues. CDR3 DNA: TGCAGCGTTGAGGGACTTGAGGAGACCCGGTACTTC. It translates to CSVEGLEETRYF.

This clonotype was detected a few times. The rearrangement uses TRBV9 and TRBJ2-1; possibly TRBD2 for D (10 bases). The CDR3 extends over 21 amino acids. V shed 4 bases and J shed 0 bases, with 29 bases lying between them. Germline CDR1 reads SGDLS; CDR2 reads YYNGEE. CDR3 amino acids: CASSNRGQNLAGGTSYNEQFF. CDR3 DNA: TGTGCCAGCAGCAACAGGGGGCAGAATTTAGCGGGAGGCACCTCCTACAATGAGCAGTTCTTC.

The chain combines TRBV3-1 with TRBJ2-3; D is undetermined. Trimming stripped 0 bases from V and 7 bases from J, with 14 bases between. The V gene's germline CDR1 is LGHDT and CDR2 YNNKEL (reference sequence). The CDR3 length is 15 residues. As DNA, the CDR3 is TGTGCCAGCAGCCAAGAGGTGGTATCCTCTTATACGCAGTATTTT. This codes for CASSQEVVSSYTQYF.